A single sample gave rise to the 6 T cell receptor beta chains below, sequenced in a study of CD8+CD57+ T cells in acquired aplastic anemia (dated by TCRdb to 2017 to 2018). The reads were generated on an Illumina HiSeq 2000. Profiling of TCR beta VDJ combinations and CDR3 sequences used genomic DNA as the template. Using fastp at Q25 and MiXCR, TCRdb reprocessed the public reads and kept productive beta chains. CDR3 protein sequences are deduplicated, and each keeps its most common genes and DNA. Across this sample there are fewer than 200,000 distinct CDR3 sequences, with 55% to 70% seen only once. The ten largest clonotypes hold over 40% of the sample. Sequenced: sorted CD4+, CD8+, or CD8+CD57+ T cells (not recorded which) from PBMCs. The receptors shown here come from a human donor in good health.

This rearrangement joins TRBV7-9 to TRBJ2-5; D remains unclear. The CDR3 consists of 16 residues. Germline values: CDR1 SEHNR, CDR2 FQNEAQ (reference sequence). The germline V and J ends were trimmed by 5 bases and 0 bases, with 16 bases remaining between them. The CDR3 DNA follows: TGTGCCAGCAGCCCTACCTTAAGAGGATACCAAGAGACCCAGTACTTC. Residues: CASSPTLRGYQETQYF. The full variable domain, with the rest looked up from reference TRBV7-9 and TRBJ2-5, is DTGVSQNPRHKITKRGQNVTFRCDPISEHNRLYWYRQTLGQGPEFLTYFQNEAQLEKSRLLSDRFSAERPKGSFSTLEIQRTEQGDSAMYLCASSPTLRGYQETQYFGPGTRLLVL.

CDR3 amino acids: CATKDGGTGELFF. Here the CDR3 DNA reads TGTGCCACCAAGGACGGAGGGACCGGGGAGCTGTTTTTT. The J gene is TRBJ2-2, the V gene TRBV24-1, with D possibly matching TRBD2 (6 bases). V lost 8 bases and J 5 bases, leaving 11 bases between the germline ends. The germline CDR1 and CDR2 sequences are KGHDR and SFDVKD. The CDR3 is made up of 13 amino acids.

This clonotype turned up a few times. The chain uses TRBV20-1 and TRBJ2-7; maybe TRBD2 (5 bases). The CDR3 has 14 residues. Germline CDR1 is DFQATT and CDR2 is SNEGSKA (reference sequence). V was shortened by 1 base and J by 2 bases, with 12 bases between the two germline ends. CDR3 loop: CSARAPSLAYEQYF. CDR3 in DNA: TGCAGTGCTAGAGCCCCCTCACTAGCCTACGAGCAGTACTTC.

The chain links TRBV10-3 to TRBJ2-1, with 9 bases fitting TRBD1. In germline, CDR1 is ENHRY, CDR2 SYGVKD. The V gene end was trimmed by 5 bases and the J gene end by 7 bases; junction bases not matched to a gene: 3. This CDR3 is built from 13 residues. The CDR3 region has the DNA TGTGCCATCAGTCTGGGGACAGGGAATGAGCAGTTCTTC. Protein product: CAISLGTGNEQFF.

The chain carries TRBV2 and TRBJ2-1; 7 bases match TRBD2. This CDR3 comprises 13 residues. J was trimmed by 4 bases and V by 9 bases; bases with no gene match: 6. Germline CDR1 reads SNHLY; CDR2 reads FYNNEI. CDR3 DNA sequence: TGTGCCAGAGGACCAGCGGGGTACAATGAGCAGTTCTTC. Translation: CARGPAGYNEQFF.

The sample holds many counts of this clonotype. The chain links TRBV7-9 to TRBJ1-1; no clear D gene. With 5 bases removed from V and 1 base from J, the gap between germline ends came to 11 bases. Germline V gene data show CDR1 as SEHNR and CDR2 as FQNEAQ (reference sequence). The CDR3 spans 14 residues. As DNA, the CDR3 is TGTGCCAGCAGCGGAGGGATTGGGAACACTGAAGCTTTCTTT. Translating it yields CASSGGIGNTEAFF.